The clone carrying this TCR beta chain was observed at least ten times. Its antigen remains unidentified. Unique molecular identifiers were used to barcode this TCRbeta library. In TCRdb, the PCR reads were re-called with MiXCR into one record per CDR3 protein. The data hold about 150,000 distinct CDR3 sequences, with over 8.5% observed a single time. The data derive from a study of T-cell reconstitution after alpha-beta-depleted transplantation in children. Germline V gives CDR1 SGHVS, CDR2 FQNEAQ. V shed 5 bases, J shed 4 bases, and the junction held 7 bases outside the gene matches. The CDR3 spans 16 residues. Notes on the study in general: Counts and diversity of T cells one year after transplant came mostly from newly produced T cells.

This specimen consisted of PBMCs, obtained before TCRalphabeta/CD19-depleted stem cell transplant. The chain carries TRBV7-8 and TRBJ2-1; 11 bases match TRBD2. This sequence originates from a boy aged 2 to 10 with acute myeloid leukemia, due to receive a stem cell transplant. The CDR3 sequence: CASSPRTSGGYNEQFF. CDR3 in DNA: TGTGCCAGCAGCCCCCGTACTAGCGGGGGATACAATGAGCAGTTCTTC.